A selection of T cell receptor beta chains follows, all from one sample in a study of blood T cell repertoires in COVID-19. The method was immunoSEQ multiplex PCR; TCRdb's version includes in-frame clones alone and lacks a portion of them. Found here are tens of thousands of clones, around 86% of them singletons; the top ten hold around 3.4%. The sequencing sample was made of peripheral blood. These TCRs come from a woman aged 70 to 79 with acute or convalescent COVID-19. The CDR3 runs from the conserved cysteine through the conserved F or W. The order of the fields is V gene, CDR3 length, CDR3 protein.

>TRBV2|16
CASSGHRPSSGNTIYF
>TRBV6-5|15
CASSPGGAGDYGYTF
>TRBV2|15
CASRFGTSGSDEQFF
>TRBV19|15
CASSMNTGGSEKLFF
>TRBV7-2|16
CASSLAFAGGSNTQYF
>TRBV27|14
CASSSPAENTEAFF
>TRBV11-2|14
CASSLTQGSDTQYF
>TRBV5-5|16
CASSPRGQGENYGYTF
>TRBV19|12
CASSGGRDTQYF
>TRBV30|14
CAWSRDSYNSPLHF
>TRBV5-1|15
CASSSQGAAGNEQFF
>TRBV6-5|15
CATGRLGGGTDTQYF
>TRBV5-1|16
CASSLALAGGRETQYF
>TRBV18|15
CASSPPTGPADTQYF
>TRBV5-1|16
CASSITGFDSGNTIYF
>TRBV28|16
CASSLEQGRAGNTIYF
>TRBV11-2|19
CASSLDSGGVTSTNEKLFF
>TRBV15|17
CATSPTDGDRGQGEQFF
>TRBV19|14
CASSPLGGGETQYF
>TRBV5-6|16
CASSFKAGTYNSPLHF
>TRBV6-6|14
CASRGSGQGPGYTF
>TRBV28|16
CASSLWDSNSGNTIYF
>TRBV5-1|14
CASSSGTVNEKLFF
>TRBV6-2/TRBV6-3|15
CASSTDRFTSEKLFF
>TRBV5-6|14
CASRGVNSGNTIYF
>TRBV30|12
CAWSAHGYEQFF
>TRBV28|16
CASSLISGRGATEAFF
>TRBV28|16
CASSFRMTGQNTEAFF
>TRBV7-9|17
CASNNDNSYPANYGYTF
>TRBV11-2|15
CASSLQVQPTDTQYF
>TRBV10-3|14
CAISEAGVDTEAFF
>TRBV24-1|15
CATSAQGPGSGEQFF
>TRBV5-8|18
CASSLEVLAGLNTDTQYF
>TRBV18|14
CASSPPTVDTEAFF
>TRBV6-1|16
CASSEVLAGGKDTQYF
>TRBV19|14
CASSAGFYNSPLHF
>TRBV10-2|13
CASGVAGANVLTF
>TRBV3-1/TRBV3-2|14
CASSLRQGTEKLFF
>TRBV2|14
CASSGRRLDTEAFF